This TCR beta chain was profiled in a study of CD8 T cells in Susac syndrome. Study results and limitations: The study conceded that relatively few individuals underwent its TCR sequencing and HLA analysis.

Sequencing of TCR beta was undertaken in CD8+ and CD4+ T cells derived from blood. RNA was extracted with the RNeasy kit, and a quantity of about 0.45 to 1 ug was reverse transcribed using random hexamers. The method of amplification for TCR beta CDR3 was immunoSEQ multiplex PCR, covering 54 Vbeta and 13 Jbeta. One entry per CDR3 protein results from TCRdb running MiXCR on the immunoSEQ multiplex PCR reads. The table lists fewer than 300,000 distinct CDR3 sequences, approximately 85% of them singletons. There are 15 residues in the CDR3. V shed 8 bases, J shed 4 bases, and the junction held 9 bases outside the gene matches. CDR1 KGHDR and CDR2 SFDVKD come from the germline V gene. In regard to this clonotype: Its antigen is undetermined.

The sequencing input was CD8+ T cells from PBMCs. The chain links TRBV24-1 to TRBJ2-3; 9 bases agree with TRBD2. The receptor comes from a human donor with multiple sclerosis. The CDR3, as DNA: TGTGCCACCAAGAGTAGCGGGAGTTTCTCAGATACGCAGTATTTT. Translated: CATKSSGSFSDTQYF.